This T cell receptor beta chain was sequenced in a study of blood T cell repertoires in COVID-19. With 2 bases clipped from V and 7 bases from J, the junction kept 6 bases outside the gene matches. Germline V gene sequence: CDR1 GTSNPN, CDR2 SVGIG (reference sequence). CDR3 size: 14 residues. This clone was picked up one time. Profiling relied on immunoSEQ multiplex PCR, and the TCRdb table lists in-frame clones only, not all of them. The table shows about 46,000 clones, with around 87% occurring only once. This chain links TRBV30 with TRBJ1-5; 9 bases fit TRBD1. This TCR derives from a woman aged 50 to 60 who had recovered from COVID-19. The specimen was PBMCs or T cells enriched from blood (not recorded which). The CDR3 loop reads CAWSSTGGTQPQHF. The CDR3 DNA sequence: TGTGCCTGGAGTTCGACAGGGGGTACGCAGCCCCAGCATTTT.